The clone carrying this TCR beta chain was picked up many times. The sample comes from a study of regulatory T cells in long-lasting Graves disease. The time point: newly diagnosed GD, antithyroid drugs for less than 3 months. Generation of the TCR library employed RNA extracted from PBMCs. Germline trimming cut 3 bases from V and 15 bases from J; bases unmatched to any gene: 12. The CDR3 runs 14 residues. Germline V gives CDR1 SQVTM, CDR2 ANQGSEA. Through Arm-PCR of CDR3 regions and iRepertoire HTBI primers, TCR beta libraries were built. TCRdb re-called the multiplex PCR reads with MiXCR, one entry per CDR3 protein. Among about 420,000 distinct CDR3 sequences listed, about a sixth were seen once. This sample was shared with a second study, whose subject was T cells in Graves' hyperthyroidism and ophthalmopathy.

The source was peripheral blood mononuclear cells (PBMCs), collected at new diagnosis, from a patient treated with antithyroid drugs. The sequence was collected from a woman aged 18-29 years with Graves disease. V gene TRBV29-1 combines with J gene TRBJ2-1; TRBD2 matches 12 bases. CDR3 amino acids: CSVENLLAGGGGFF. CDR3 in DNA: TGCAGCGTTGAGAATTTGCTAGCGGGAGGGGGTGGGTTCTTC.